This T cell receptor (beta chain) was sequenced during a study of cytomegalovirus exposure and HLA in healthy donors. Researchers ran the PCR with 60 Vbeta and 13 Jbeta primers. Generated by immunoSEQ multiplex PCR, the TCRdb table keeps only in-frame clones and is missing some. The sample holds tens of thousands of clones, roughly 76% seen once. On this clone: Antigen specificity is unknown.

CDR1 is MNHEY and CDR2 is SMNVEV in the germline V gene (reference sequence). V lost 6 bases, J lost 4 bases, and 7 bases stayed unmatched. This CDR3 spans 14 amino acids. Notes on the study in general: Both high specificity and high sensitivity reportedly marked the classifier's diagnosis of cytomegalovirus status. A later analysis showed HLA-associated TCR beta chains outstripping equally common others in clonal expansion.

Material: PBMCs. This chain joins TRBV27 and TRBJ2-7; 9 bases are shared with TRBD2. This receptor was identified in a woman in her 30s in good health and CMV-seronegative. CDR3: CASRIAGAVYEQYF. The CDR3 DNA is TGTGCCAGCAGAATAGCGGGAGCGGTGTACGAGCAGTACTTC.